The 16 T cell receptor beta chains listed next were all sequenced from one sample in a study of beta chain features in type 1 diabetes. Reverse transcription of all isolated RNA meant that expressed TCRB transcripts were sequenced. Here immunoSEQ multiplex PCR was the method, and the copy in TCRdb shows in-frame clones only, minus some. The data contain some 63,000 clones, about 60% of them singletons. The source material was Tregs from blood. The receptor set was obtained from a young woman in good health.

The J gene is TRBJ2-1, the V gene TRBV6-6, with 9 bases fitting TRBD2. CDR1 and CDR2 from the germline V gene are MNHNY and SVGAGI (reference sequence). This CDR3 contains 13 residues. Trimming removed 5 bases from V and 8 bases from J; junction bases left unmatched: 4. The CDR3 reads CASSLAGSDEQFF. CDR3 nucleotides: TGTGCCAGCAGTCTAGCGGGGTCGGATGAGCAGTTCTTC.

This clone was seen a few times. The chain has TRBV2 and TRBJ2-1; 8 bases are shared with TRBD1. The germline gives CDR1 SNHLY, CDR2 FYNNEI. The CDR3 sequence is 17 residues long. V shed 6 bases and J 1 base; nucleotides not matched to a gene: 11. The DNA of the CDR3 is TGTGCCAGCAGCGGACAGGGCATCAGGGGTTCCTACAATGAGCAGTTCTTC. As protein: CASSGQGIRGSYNEQFF.

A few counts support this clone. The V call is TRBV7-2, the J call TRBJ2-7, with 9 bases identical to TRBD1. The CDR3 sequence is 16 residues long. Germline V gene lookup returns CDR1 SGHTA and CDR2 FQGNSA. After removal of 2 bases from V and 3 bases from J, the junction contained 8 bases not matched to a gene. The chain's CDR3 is CASSLQAGQGHYEQYF. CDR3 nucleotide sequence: TGTGCCAGCAGCTTACAGGCGGGACAGGGACACTACGAGCAGTACTTC. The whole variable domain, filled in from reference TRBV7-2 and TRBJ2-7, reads GAGVSQSPSNKVTEKGKDVELRCDPISGHTALYWYRQSLGQGLEFLIYFQGNSAPDKSGLPSDRFSAERTGGSVSTLTIQRTQQEDSAVYLCASSLQAGQGHYEQYFGPGTRLTVT.

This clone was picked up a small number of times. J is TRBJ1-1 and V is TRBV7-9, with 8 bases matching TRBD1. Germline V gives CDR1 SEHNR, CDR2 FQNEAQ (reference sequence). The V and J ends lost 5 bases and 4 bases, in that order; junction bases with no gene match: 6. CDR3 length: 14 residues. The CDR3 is CASSGRDRSTEAFF. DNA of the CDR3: TGTGCCAGCAGCGGGCGGGACAGGAGCACTGAAGCTTTCTTT. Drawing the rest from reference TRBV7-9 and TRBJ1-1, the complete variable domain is DTGVSQNPRHKITKRGQNVTFRCDPISEHNRLYWYRQTLGQGPEFLTYFQNEAQLEKSRLLSDRFSAERPKGSFSTLEIQRTEQGDSAMYLCASSGRDRSTEAFFGQGTRLTVV.

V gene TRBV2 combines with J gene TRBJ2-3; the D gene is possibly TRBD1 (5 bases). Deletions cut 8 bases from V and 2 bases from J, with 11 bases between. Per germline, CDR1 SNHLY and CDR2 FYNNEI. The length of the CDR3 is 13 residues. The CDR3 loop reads CASRAGYTDTQYF. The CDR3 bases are TGTGCCAGCCGGGCAGGGTACACAGATACGCAGTATTTT.

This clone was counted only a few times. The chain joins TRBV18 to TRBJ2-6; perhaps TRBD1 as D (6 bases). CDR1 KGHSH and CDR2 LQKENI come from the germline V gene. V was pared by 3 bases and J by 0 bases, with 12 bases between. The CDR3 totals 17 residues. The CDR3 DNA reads TGTGCCAGCTCACCTTTCCGGGACACCTCTGGGGCCAACGTCCTGACTTTC. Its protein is CASSPFRDTSGANVLTF. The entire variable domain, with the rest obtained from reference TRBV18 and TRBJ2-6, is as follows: NAGVMQNPRHLVRRRGQEARLRCSPMKGHSHVYWYRQLPEEGLKFMVYLQKENIIDESGMPKERFSAEFPKEGPSILRIQQVVRGDSAAYFCASSPFRDTSGANVLTFGAGSRLTVL.

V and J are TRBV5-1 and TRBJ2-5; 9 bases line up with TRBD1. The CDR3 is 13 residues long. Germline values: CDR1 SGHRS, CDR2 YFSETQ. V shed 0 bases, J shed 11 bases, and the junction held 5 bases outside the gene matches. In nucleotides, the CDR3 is TGCGCCAGCAGCTTGGAGGACAGGGGAAAGCAGTACTTC. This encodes CASSLEDRGKQYF.

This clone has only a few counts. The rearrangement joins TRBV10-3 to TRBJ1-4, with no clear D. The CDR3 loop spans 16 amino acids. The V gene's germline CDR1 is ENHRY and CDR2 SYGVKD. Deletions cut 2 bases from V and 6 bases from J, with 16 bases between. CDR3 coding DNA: TGTGCCATCAGTGAGCAAGGAGGAGGGAAATATGAAAAACTGTTTTTT. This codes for CAISEQGGGKYEKLFF.

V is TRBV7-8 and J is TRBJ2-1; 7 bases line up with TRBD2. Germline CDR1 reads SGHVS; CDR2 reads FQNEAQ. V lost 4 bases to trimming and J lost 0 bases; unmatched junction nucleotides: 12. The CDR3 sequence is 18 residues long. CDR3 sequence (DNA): TGTGCCAGCAGCTCCTCTAGCGGACTCCCCAGCTCCTACAATGAGCAGTTCTTC. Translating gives CASSSSSGLPSSYNEQFF.

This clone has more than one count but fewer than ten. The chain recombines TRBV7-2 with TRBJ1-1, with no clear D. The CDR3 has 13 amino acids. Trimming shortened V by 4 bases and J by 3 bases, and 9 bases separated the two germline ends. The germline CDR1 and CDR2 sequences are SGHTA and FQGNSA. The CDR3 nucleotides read TGTGCCAGCAGCTCGCAGGAGGACACTGAAGCTTTCTTT. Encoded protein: CASSSQEDTEAFF.

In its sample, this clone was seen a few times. CDR3 amino acids: CASQGFGNQPQHF. The CDR3 region has the DNA TGTGCCAGCCAGGGATTCGGTAATCAGCCCCAGCATTTT. V usage is TRBV6-6 and J usage is TRBJ1-5; tentatively, D is TRBD1 (5 bases). Looked up from germline, CDR1 is MNHNY and CDR2 is SVGAGI (reference sequence). This CDR3 is built from 13 residues. Trimming stripped 8 bases from V and 4 bases from J, with 12 bases between.

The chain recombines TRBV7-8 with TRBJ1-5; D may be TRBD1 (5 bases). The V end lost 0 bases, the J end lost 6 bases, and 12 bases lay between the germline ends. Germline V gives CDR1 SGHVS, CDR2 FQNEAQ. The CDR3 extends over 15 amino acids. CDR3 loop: CASSLAKGRGQPQHF. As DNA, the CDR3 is TGTGCCAGCAGCTTAGCGAAGGGGCGGGGTCAGCCCCAGCATTTT.

The CDR3, as DNA: TGTGCCAGCAGTGATGGGGAGTCTGATGAAAAACTGTTTTTT. The encoded protein is CASSDGESDEKLFF. The rearrangement joins TRBV2 to TRBJ1-4; unclear D gene. Trimming took off 3 bases at V and 6 bases at J, with 11 bases between the two ends. The CDR3 is 14 residues long. The germline V gene has CDR1 SNHLY and CDR2 FYNNEI.

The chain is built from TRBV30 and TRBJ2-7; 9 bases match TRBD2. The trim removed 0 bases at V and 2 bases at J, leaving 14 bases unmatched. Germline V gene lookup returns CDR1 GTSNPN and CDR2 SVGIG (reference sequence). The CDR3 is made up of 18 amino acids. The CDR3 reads CAWSVLGWGLAGTYEQYF. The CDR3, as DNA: TGTGCCTGGAGTGTACTTGGCTGGGGGCTAGCGGGGACCTACGAGCAGTACTTC.

For the CDR3, the DNA is TGTGCCAGCAGCCCGCGGGGGGGCTTCCAGTTCTTC. Translation gives CASSPRGGFQFF. The chain has TRBV4-2 and TRBJ2-1, with TRBD2 matching 9 bases. This CDR3 spans 12 amino acids. Germline CDR1 reads LGHNA; CDR2 reads YNFKEQ. The J segment lost 13 bases and the V segment lost 4 bases, leaving 5 bases of the junction unmatched.

For the CDR3, the DNA is TGTGCCAGCAAGACAAGATACTCCGCGACCTACGAGCAGTACTTC. Its protein is CASKTRYSATYEQYF. This rearrangement joins TRBV6-5 to TRBJ2-7; D remains ambiguous. The CDR3 sequence is 15 residues long. The germline V gene has CDR1 MNHEY and CDR2 SVGAGI. The V and J ends lost 7 bases and 2 bases respectively, with 18 bases between them.